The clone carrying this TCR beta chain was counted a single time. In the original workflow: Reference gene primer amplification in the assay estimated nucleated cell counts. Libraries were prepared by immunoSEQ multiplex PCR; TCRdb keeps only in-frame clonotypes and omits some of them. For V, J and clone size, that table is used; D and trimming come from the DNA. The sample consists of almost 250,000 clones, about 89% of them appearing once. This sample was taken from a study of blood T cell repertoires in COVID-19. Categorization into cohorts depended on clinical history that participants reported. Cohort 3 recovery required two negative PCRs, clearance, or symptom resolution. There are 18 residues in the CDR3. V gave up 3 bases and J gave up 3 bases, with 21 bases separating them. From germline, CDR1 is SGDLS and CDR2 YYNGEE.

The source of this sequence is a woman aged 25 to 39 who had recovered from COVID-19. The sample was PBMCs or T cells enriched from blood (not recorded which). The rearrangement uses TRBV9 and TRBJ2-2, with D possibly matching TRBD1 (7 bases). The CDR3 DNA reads TGTGCCAGCAGCGCCCAGGGGGGTAAGGGGAGACACACCGGGGAGCTGTTTTTT. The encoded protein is CASSAQGGKGRHTGELFF.